These T cell receptor beta chains were read from a single sample in a study of T cell changes during pregnancy in multiple sclerosis. Sequencing was performed with immunoSEQ multiplex PCR; in TCRdb, only in-frame clones are kept and a portion is missing. The profile shows 55,000 to 65,000 clones, 93% of them singletons. Sequences were derived from peripheral blood, sampled after pregnancy. The receptor set was obtained from a female donor with multiple sclerosis, enrolled in a pregnancy study. The CDR3 runs from the conserved cysteine through the conserved F or W. The D gene is left open where the match is weak.

J gene,D gene,V gene,CDR3 DNA,CDR3 protein
TRBJ2-1,TRBD2,TRBV12-5,TGTGCTAGTGGTTTGGGGACTAGCTGGGAGCGGAATGAGCAGTTCTTC,CASGLGTSWERNEQFF
TRBJ2-3,-,TRBV11-2,TGTGCCAGCAGCTTACGCCTAATAGGAGGAGGCACAGATACGCAGTATTTT,CASSLRLIGGGTDTQYF
TRBJ1-2,TRBD1,TRBV7-9,TGTGCCAGCAGCCCCTCGACAGGGGTAGGCTACACCTTC,CASSPSTGVGYTF
TRBJ2-1,TRBD2,TRBV4-2,TGTGCCAGCAGCCAGGACCCTCTGGGACTAGCGGGAGCGGGCAATGAGCAGTTCTTC,CASSQDPLGLAGAGNEQFF
TRBJ2-1,TRBD2,TRBV7-6,TGTGCCAGCAGCGTAAGGACTAGCGGGAAAGATGAGCAGTTCTTC,CASSVRTSGKDEQFF
TRBJ2-3,TRBD2,TRBV23-1,TGCGCCAGCAGTCAATTTGGCGGGAGACCCACAGATACGCAGTATTTT,CASSQFGGRPTDTQYF
TRBJ2-1,TRBD2,TRBV18,TGTGCCAGCTCACCTGGAGCGGGAGGAGGCTATGAGCAGTTCTTC,CASSPGAGGGYEQFF
TRBJ2-7,-,TRBV11-2,TGTGCCAGCAGCCAAGCAGGAGGCTACGAGCAGTACTTC,CASSQAGGYEQYF
TRBJ2-1,TRBD2,TRBV5-4,TGTGCCAGCAGCGAACCGACTAGCGGAGGCTCCTACAATGAGCAGTTCTTC,CASSEPTSGGSYNEQFF
TRBJ2-1,TRBD2,TRBV29-1,TGCAGCGTTGAGGGTCTAGCGGGAGGGCCGGGGTACAATGAGCAGTTCTTC,CSVEGLAGGPGYNEQFF
TRBJ1-4,-,TRBV19,TGTGCCAGTATGGGACGGGGGAGAAATGAAAAACTGTTTTTT,CASMGRGRNEKLFF
TRBJ2-1,TRBD2,TRBV6-5,TGTGCCAGCAGCCCTAGCGGTAATGAGCAGTTCTTC,CASSPSGNEQFF
TRBJ2-7,TRBD2,TRBV6-5,TGTGCCAGCAGTTACTCGGGAGGGAACTACGAGCAGTACTTC,CASSYSGGNYEQYF
TRBJ1-1,TRBD1,TRBV11-3,TGTGCCAGCAGCTTTGGGACAGGGAACACTGAAGCTTTCTTT,CASSFGTGNTEAFF
TRBJ2-3,-,TRBV27,TGTGCCAGCAGGTATCTCTCTAGCACAGATACGCAGTATTTT,CASRYLSSTDTQYF
TRBJ2-1,TRBD1,TRBV7-9,TGTGCCAGCAGCTTAGGGCGAGACAGGGGGCGCAGGTATGAGCAGTTCTTC,CASSLGRDRGRRYEQFF